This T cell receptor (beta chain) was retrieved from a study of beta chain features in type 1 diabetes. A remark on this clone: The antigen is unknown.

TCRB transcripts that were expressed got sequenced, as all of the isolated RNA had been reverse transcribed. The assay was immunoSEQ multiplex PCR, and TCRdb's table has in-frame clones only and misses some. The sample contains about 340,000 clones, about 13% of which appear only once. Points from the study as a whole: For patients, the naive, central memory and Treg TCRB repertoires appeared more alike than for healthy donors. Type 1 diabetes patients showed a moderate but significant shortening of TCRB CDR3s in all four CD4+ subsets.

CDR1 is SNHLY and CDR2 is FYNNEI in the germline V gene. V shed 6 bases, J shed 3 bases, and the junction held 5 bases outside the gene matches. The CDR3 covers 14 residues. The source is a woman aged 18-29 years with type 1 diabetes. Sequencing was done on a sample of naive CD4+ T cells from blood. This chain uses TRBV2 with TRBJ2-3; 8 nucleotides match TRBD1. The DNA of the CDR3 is TGTGCCAGCAGGCGGACAGGGAAAACAGATACGCAGTATTTT. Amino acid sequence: CASRRTGKTDTQYF.